This T cell receptor beta chain appears in the sequencing data of a study of T cells in localized non-small cell lung cancer. Study-wide points: Adjacent uninvolved lung had the highest clonality, suggesting focused antigen responses. Elevated blood T cell density was associated with longer overall survival. Within adjacent lung there appeared a median 57 of the top 100 tumor clones.

Generated by immunoSEQ multiplex PCR, the TCRdb table keeps only in-frame clones and is missing some. This table holds some 55,000 clones, approximately 83% found once. Details on this clone: Its cognate antigen is unknown.

The V gene's germline CDR1 is SGHRS and CDR2 YFSETQ. The V end was cut by 0 bases, the J end by 5 bases, with 8 bases between. The CDR3 covers 13 residues. The V call is TRBV5-1, the J call TRBJ2-5; no reliable D call. This receptor was obtained from a female donor older than 55 with stage II squamous cell lung carcinoma. Specimen: peripheral blood, collected before any cancer treatment. The CDR3 is CASSLVGRETQYF. CDR3 nucleotides: TGCGCCAGCAGCTTGGTGGGCCGGGAGACCCAGTACTTC.